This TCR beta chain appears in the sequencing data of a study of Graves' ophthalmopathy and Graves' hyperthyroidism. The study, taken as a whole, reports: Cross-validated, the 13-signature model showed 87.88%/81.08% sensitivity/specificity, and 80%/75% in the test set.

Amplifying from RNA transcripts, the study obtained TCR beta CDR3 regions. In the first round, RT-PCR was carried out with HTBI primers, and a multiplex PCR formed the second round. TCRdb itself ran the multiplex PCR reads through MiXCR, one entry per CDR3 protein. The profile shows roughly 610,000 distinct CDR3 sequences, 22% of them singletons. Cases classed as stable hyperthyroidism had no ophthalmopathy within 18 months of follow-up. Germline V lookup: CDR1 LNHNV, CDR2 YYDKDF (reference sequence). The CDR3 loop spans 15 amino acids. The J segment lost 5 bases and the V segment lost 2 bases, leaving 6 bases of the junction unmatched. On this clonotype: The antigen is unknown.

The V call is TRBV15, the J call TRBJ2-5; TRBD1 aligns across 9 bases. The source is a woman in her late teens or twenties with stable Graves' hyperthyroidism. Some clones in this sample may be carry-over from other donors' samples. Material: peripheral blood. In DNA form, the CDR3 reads TGTGCCACCAGCAGAAGCCTGGACAGGGGTGAGACCCAGTACTTC. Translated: CATSRSLDRGETQYF.